These T cell receptor beta chains were read from a single sample in a study of shared clonotypes between healthy human individuals. Clones were read by immunoSEQ multiplex PCR, and TCRdb kept only the in-frame ones, dropping some. The sample shows millions of clones, approximately 95% of them seen only once. Sequenced sample: naive CD8+ T cells sorted from blood. The source is a man between 18 and 29 years old in good health. Both conserved end residues are part of each CDR3. The order of the fields is D gene, CDR3 length, V gene, CDR3 protein. A D gene is named only where the DNA matches it firmly.

- 13 TRBV2 CALSVGGDEKLFF
- 16 TRBV9 CASSPVFKSSYNEQFF
TRBD1 15 TRBV9 CASSPHRGPNNEQFF
TRBD1 15 TRBV2 CASSPIGQAGETQYF
- 17 TRBV13 CASSLGRTEAPNYGYTF
TRBD1 19 TRBV13 CASSAPYPGQGLSDYGYTF
- 16 TRBV29-1 CSVEGEATSSTDTQYF
- 14 TRBV4-1 CASSQDPAGETQYF
- 13 TRBV6-5 CASTDGYQETQYF
- 16 TRBV4-3 CASSQDRMGGDQPQHF
- 12 TRBV30 CACGSDSGELFF
- 17 TRBV28 CASSISPGYVGTDTQYF
TRBD1 23 TRBV30 CAWRLLFQGASQTINKGNQPQHF
TRBD1 16 TRBV7-9 CASSGTRQGWSYEQYF
TRBD2 16 TRBV28 CASSSPLAGVTDTQYF
TRBD1 15 TRBV2 CASSIGQGARETQYF
- 13 TRBV5-4 CASSLDWLGGYTF
- 13 TRBV28 CASSLEGPYEQYF
- 15 TRBV6-5 CASSPAPGGQGIEYF
TRBD1 14 TRBV19 CASSIGTGGYEQYF
TRBD2 18 TRBV4-2 CASSHPLLAGITTDTQYF
- 17 TRBV12-2 CASRFIRLADPSHEQYF
TRBD1 13 TRBV27 CASSLGQGEKLFF